The rows below give T cell receptor beta chains drawn from one sample of a study of radiotherapy plus CTLA-4 blockade in lung cancer. Data came from immunoSEQ multiplex PCR; TCRdb stores just in-frame clones and leaves some out. The sample consists of tens of thousands of clones, 70% to 85% of them appearing once. Specimen: peripheral blood, collected from a patient treated with radiotherapy plus ipilimumab. The receptor source for this set is a human donor with non-small cell lung cancer who had a complete response to radiotherapy plus ipilimumab. The CDR3 runs from the conserved cysteine through the conserved F or W. The D gene is left open where the match is weak. The size entry is marked missing in some rows and otherwise reads once, few, many or a size class.

V,D,size,J,CDR3,DNA
TRBV4-3,NA,NA,TRBJ2-6,CASSQEGVGGSGANVLTF,TGCGCCAGCAGCCAAGAGGGGGTAGGGGGCTCTGGGGCCAACGTCCTGACTTTC
TRBV20-1,NA,few,TRBJ1-3,CSASSGNTIYF,TGCAGTGCTAGTTCAGGAAACACCATATATTTT
TRBV5-4,NA,few,TRBJ2-5,CASSLAGDIQETQYF,TGTGCCAGCAGCTTGGCGGGGGACATCCAAGAGACCCAGTACTTC
TRBV27,TRBD1,NA,TRBJ1-1,CASTQQGARGTEAFF,TGTGCCAGCACACAACAGGGGGCGCGAGGCACTGAAGCTTTCTTT
TRBV13,TRBD1,NA,TRBJ2-1,CASSLRFRGRGEQFF,TGTGCCAGCAGCTTAAGGTTCAGGGGGCGCGGCGAGCAGTTCTTC
TRBV29-1,TRBD1,NA,TRBJ1-2,CSVPSSIRDRGYGYTF,TGCAGCGTCCCCTCTAGTATCCGGGACAGGGGCTATGGCTACACCTTC
TRBV27,NA,NA,TRBJ2-5,CASRSGRQETQYF,TGTGCCAGCAGATCGGGGAGACAAGAGACCCAGTACTTC
TRBV2,TRBD1,NA,TRBJ1-2,CASIPGRGTGSNYGYTF,TGTGCCAGCATCCCAGGGCGAGGGACAGGGAGTAACTATGGCTACACCTTC
TRBV2,NA,NA,TRBJ1-5,CASSEVSGTNQPQHF,TGTGCCAGCAGTGAAGTTTCAGGGACGAATCAGCCCCAGCATTTT
TRBV18,TRBD1,NA,TRBJ2-3,CASSQTGGETDTQYF,TGTGCCAGCTCACAGACAGGGGGCGAGACAGATACGCAGTATTTT
TRBV6-6,NA,NA,TRBJ2-1,CASSGSGARQDEQFF,TGTGCCAGCAGTGGATCCGGGGCTCGACAAGATGAGCAGTTCTTC
TRBV19,NA,NA,TRBJ2-1,CASSIIDRDNEQFF,TGTGCCAGTAGTATCATAGACCGCGACAATGAGCAGTTCTTC
TRBV7-2,TRBD1,NA,TRBJ1-4,CASSLARGTGAEKLFF,TGTGCCAGCAGCTTAGCGAGAGGGACAGGGGCTGAAAAACTGTTTTTT
TRBV14,NA,NA,TRBJ2-1,CASSLTGGSTMKQFF,TGTGCCAGCAGCCTCACTGGAGGATCTACAATGAAGCAGTTCTTC
TRBV9,TRBD2,NA,TRBJ2-2,CASSATSGSNTGELFF,TGTGCCAGCAGTGCGACTAGCGGGTCGAACACCGGGGAGCTGTTTTTT
TRBV18,NA,NA,TRBJ2-1,CASSPGTPKESEQFF,TGTGCCAGCTCACCCGGGACACCAAAGGAGAGTGAGCAGTTCTTC
TRBV25-1,TRBD1,NA,TRBJ1-6,CASSVSDRAGNSPLHF,TGTGCCAGCAGTGTCAGTGACAGGGCGGGCAATTCACCCCTCCACTTT
TRBV6-5,NA,NA,TRBJ1-3,CASSRDHFFGNTIYF,TGTGCCAGCAGCCGGGACCACTTTTTCGGAAACACCATATATTTT
TRBV9,NA,NA,TRBJ1-4,CASSVMGDTNEKLFF,TGTGCCAGCAGCGTCATGGGGGACACTAATGAAAAACTGTTTTTT
TRBV9,NA,NA,TRBJ2-2,CASSVAGTGELFF,TGTGCCAGCAGCGTAGCAGGGACCGGGGAGCTGTTTTTT
TRBV27,NA,NA,TRBJ2-1,CASSPTPHVYNEQFF,TGTGCCAGCAGTCCGACACCGCATGTCTACAATGAGCAGTTCTTC
TRBV4-1,NA,NA,TRBJ1-5,CASSPTMGGTPSNQPQHF,TGCGCCAGCAGCCCGACCATGGGAGGGACCCCTAGCAATCAGCCCCAGCATTTT
TRBV2,NA,NA,TRBJ1-2,CASRVGGYTF,TGTGCCAGCAGGGTCGGCGGCTACACCTTC
TRBV4-2,NA,NA,TRBJ1-5,CASSQDAGFSNQPQHF,TGTGCCAGCAGCCAAGATGCCGGCTTTAGCAATCAGCCCCAGCATTTT
TRBV19,TRBD1,NA,TRBJ1-3,CASTTQGGAGGNTIYF,TGTGCCAGTACCACCCAGGGGGGGGCTGGTGGAAACACCATATATTTT
TRBV11-2,NA,NA,TRBJ1-6,CASSLDRGSPLHF,TGTGCCAGCAGCTTAGACAGGGGTTCACCCCTCCACTTT
TRBV19,TRBD1,NA,TRBJ1-1,CASSPWTGHTEAFF,TGTGCCAGTAGTCCTTGGACAGGACACACTGAAGCTTTCTTT
TRBV7-8,NA,NA,TRBJ2-3,CASSSLEGQSTDTQYF,TGTGCCAGCAGCTCATTAGAGGGGCAGAGCACAGATACGCAGTATTTT
TRBV4-3,TRBD1,NA,TRBJ1-2,CASSQGGQARNYGYTF,TGCGCCAGCAGCCAAGGGGGACAGGCGAGGAACTATGGCTACACCTTC
TRBV18,TRBD1,NA,TRBJ1-4,CASSPQTGLNEKLFF,TGTGCCAGCTCACCCCAGACAGGGCTCAATGAAAAACTGTTTTTT
TRBV15,NA,once,TRBJ1-2,CATSRVRQSSNYGYTF,TGTGCCACCAGCAGAGTGCGACAGAGTTCTAACTATGGCTACACCTTC
TRBV6-1,NA,NA,TRBJ2-7,CAMLSTNNYEQYF,TGTGCCATGTTATCGACAAACAACTACGAGCAGTACTTC
TRBV7-9,TRBD1,few,TRBJ1-2,CASSSLQGCTF,TGTGCCAGCAGTTCCCTACAGGGGTGCACCTTC
TRBV7-2,NA,NA,TRBJ1-1,CASSLEWAALMNTEAFF,TGTGCCAGCAGCTTAGAGTGGGCAGCCCTCATGAACACTGAAGCTTTCTTT
TRBV7-9,TRBD2,NA,TRBJ2-1,CASSSIAGGPLLYNEQFF,TGTGCCAGCAGCTCCATAGCGGGGGGTCCTCTACTATACAATGAGCAGTTCTTC
TRBV5-8,NA,NA,TRBJ1-5,CASSSGGSVYQPQHF,TGTGCCAGCAGTAGCGGGGGGAGTGTGTATCAGCCCCAGCATTTT
TRBV7-6,TRBD2,once,TRBJ2-2,CASRRTSGRSHTGELFF,TGTGCCAGCAGACGGACTAGCGGGAGGTCACACACCGGGGAGCTGTTTTTT
TRBV6-6,TRBD1,NA,TRBJ1-5,CASSWGQGSQPQHF,TGTGCCAGCAGTTGGGGACAGGGGAGTCAGCCCCAGCATTTT
TRBV12-5,TRBD1,NA,TRBJ1-5,CASGLAPWVRGNSNQPQHF,TGTGCTAGTGGTTTGGCCCCCTGGGTCAGGGGGAATAGCAATCAGCCCCAGCATTTT
TRBV5-8,NA,NA,TRBJ1-2,CASSLAQGGYGYTF,TGTGCCAGCAGCTTGGCCCAGGGAGGGTATGGCTACACCTTC
TRBV11-3,NA,NA,TRBJ1-3,CASSLQWAGNTIYF,TGTGCCAGCAGCTTACAATGGGCTGGAAACACCATATATTTT
TRBV7-9,TRBD1,NA,TRBJ2-3,CASSFQRGQTDTQYF,TGTGCCAGCAGCTTCCAAAGGGGGCAGACAGATACGCAGTATTTT
TRBV4-1,NA,NA,TRBJ2-7,CASSQGVASSYEQYF,TGCGCCAGCAGCCAAGGTGTCGCAAGCTCCTACGAGCAGTACTTC
TRBV19,NA,NA,TRBJ1-2,CASSNRPANYGYTF,TGTGCCAGTAGTAACAGGCCAGCTAACTATGGCTACACCTTC
TRBV4-3,NA,once,TRBJ2-3,CASSQNQAGAGTDTQYF,TGCGCCAGCAGCCAAAATCAGGCGGGGGCGGGCACAGATACGCAGTATTTT
TRBV30,NA,once,TRBJ1-6,CAWSGTAYNSPLHF,TGTGCCTGGAGTGGGACGGCCTATAATTCACCCCTCCACTTT
TRBV9,NA,NA,TRBJ2-3,CASSVGLAQDTQYF,TGTGCCAGCAGCGTAGGGTTAGCTCAAGATACGCAGTATTTT
TRBV6-5,TRBD2,once,TRBJ2-1,CATYLRLAGTNEQFF,TGTGCCACCTACCTGAGGCTAGCGGGAACCAATGAGCAGTTCTTC
TRBV19,NA,NA,TRBJ1-1,CASSKGGRDTEAFF,TGTGCCAGTAGTAAGGGAGGGAGAGACACTGAAGCTTTCTTT
TRBV2,TRBD2,NA,TRBJ2-2,CASRGTSGGGTGELFF,TGTGCCAGCAGAGGGACTAGCGGGGGTGGGACCGGGGAGCTGTTTTTT
TRBV4-1,NA,NA,TRBJ2-7,CASSQNLQGSYEQYF,TGCGCCAGCAGCCAAAACCTACAGGGCTCCTACGAGCAGTACTTC
TRBV6-1,TRBD2,NA,TRBJ2-3,CASSETSGGADTQYF,TGTGCCAGCAGTGAGACTAGCGGGGGGGCAGATACGCAGTATTTT
TRBV18,NA,NA,TRBJ2-1,CASSRDADTLSYNEQFF,TGTGCCAGCTCGAGGGACGCCGACACCCTTTCCTACAATGAGCAGTTCTTC
TRBV13,NA,NA,TRBJ1-1,CASSLGRVMNTEAFF,TGTGCCAGCAGCTTAGGCCGGGTCATGAACACTGAAGCTTTCTTT
TRBV29-1,TRBD2,NA,TRBJ2-1,CSAPGLELREQFF,TGCAGCGCCCCGGGACTAGAGCTGCGGGAGCAGTTCTTC
TRBV29-1,NA,NA,TRBJ2-7,CSVGSTRNEQYF,TGCAGCGTTGGAAGCACTAGAAACGAGCAGTACTTC
TRBV18,NA,NA,TRBJ2-1,CASSPPTGRSYNEQFF,TGTGCCAGCTCACCGCCCACAGGGAGGTCCTACAATGAGCAGTTCTTC
TRBV6-5,NA,NA,TRBJ1-1,CASRSDTLNTEAFF,TGTGCCAGCAGATCCGACACCTTGAACACTGAAGCTTTCTTT
TRBV6-5,NA,NA,TRBJ1-5,CAAGEGTQPQHF,TGTGCCGCGGGGGAGGGGACCCAGCCCCAGCATTTT